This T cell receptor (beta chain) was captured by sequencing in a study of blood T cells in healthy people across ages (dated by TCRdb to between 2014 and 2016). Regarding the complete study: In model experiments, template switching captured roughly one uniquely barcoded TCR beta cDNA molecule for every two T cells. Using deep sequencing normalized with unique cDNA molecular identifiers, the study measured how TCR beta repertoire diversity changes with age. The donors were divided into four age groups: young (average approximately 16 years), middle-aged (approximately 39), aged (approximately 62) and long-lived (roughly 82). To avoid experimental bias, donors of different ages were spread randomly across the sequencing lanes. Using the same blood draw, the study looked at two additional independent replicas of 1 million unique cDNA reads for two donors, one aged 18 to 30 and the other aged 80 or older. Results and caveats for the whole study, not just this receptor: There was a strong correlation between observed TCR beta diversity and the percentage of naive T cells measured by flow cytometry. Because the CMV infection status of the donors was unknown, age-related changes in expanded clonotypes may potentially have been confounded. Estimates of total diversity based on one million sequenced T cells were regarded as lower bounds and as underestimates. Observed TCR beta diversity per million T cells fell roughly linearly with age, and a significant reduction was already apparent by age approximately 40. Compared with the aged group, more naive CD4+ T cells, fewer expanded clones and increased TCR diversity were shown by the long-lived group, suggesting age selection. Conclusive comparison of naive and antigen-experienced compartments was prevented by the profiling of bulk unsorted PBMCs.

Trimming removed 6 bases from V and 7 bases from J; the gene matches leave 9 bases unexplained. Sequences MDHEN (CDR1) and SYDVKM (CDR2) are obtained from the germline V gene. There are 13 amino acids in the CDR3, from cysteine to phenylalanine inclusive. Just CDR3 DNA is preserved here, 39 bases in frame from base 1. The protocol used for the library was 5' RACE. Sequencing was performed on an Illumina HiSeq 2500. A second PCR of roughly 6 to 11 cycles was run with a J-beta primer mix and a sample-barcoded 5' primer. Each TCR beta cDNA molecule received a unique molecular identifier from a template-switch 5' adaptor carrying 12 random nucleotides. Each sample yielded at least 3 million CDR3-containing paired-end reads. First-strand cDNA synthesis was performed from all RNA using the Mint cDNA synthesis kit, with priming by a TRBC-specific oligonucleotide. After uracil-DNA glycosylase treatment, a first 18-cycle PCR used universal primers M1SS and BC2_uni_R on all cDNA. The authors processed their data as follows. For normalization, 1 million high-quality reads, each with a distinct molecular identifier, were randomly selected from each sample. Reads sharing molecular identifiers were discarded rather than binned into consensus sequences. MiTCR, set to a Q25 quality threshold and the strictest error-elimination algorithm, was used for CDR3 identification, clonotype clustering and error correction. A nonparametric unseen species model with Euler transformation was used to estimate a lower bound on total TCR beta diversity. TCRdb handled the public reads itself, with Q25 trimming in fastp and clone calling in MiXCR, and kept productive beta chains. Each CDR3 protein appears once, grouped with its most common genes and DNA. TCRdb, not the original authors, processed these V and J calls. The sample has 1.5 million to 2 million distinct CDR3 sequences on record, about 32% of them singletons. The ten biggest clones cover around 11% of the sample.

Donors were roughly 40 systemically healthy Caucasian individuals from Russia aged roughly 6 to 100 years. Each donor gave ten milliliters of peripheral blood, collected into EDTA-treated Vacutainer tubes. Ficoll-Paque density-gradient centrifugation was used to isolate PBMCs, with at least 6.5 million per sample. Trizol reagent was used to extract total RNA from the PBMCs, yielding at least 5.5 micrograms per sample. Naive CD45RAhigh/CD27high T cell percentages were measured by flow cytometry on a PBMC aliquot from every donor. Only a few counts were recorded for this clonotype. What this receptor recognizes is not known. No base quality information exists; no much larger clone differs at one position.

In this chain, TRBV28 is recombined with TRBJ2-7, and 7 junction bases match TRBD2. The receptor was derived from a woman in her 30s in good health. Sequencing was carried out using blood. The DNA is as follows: TGTGCCAGCAGGACCCCTTGGGGGGGAGAGCAGTACTTC. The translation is CASRTPWGGEQYF.